One sample yielded the 15 T cell receptor beta chains listed below, sequenced in a study of blood T cell repertoires in COVID-19 (dated by TCRdb to about 2020). The receptor library was made with the immunoSEQ multiplex PCR assay. Sourced from immuneACCESS, this table was stored by TCRdb with only in-frame sequences that have V and J called. A share of the clones is absent; for the studies checked, an unresolved V gene accounts for under half, and the remainder has no known explanation. The sample profile shows a few hundred thousand clones; approximately 92% of them were found once. The ten largest clones add up to 0.9% to 1.2% of the sample. The sample consisted of PBMCs or T cells enriched from blood (not recorded which). The receptors here all came from a man aged 25-40 years who had recovered from COVID-19.

This clone has only one observation. In DNA, the CDR3 is TGTGCCAGCAGCCAAGTATCTAGCGGGAGAGTGAATGAGCAGTTCTTC. Translation gives CASSQVSSGRVNEQFF. This chain joins TRBV3-1 (or the pseudogene TRBV3-2) and TRBJ2-1, with 10 bases that match TRBD2. Per germline, CDR1 LGHDT and CDR2 YNNKEL (reference sequence). Trimming cost V 1 base and J 7 bases; bases outside gene matches: 7. This CDR3 contains 16 residues.

The genes are TRBV3-1 (or the pseudogene TRBV3-2) and TRBJ1-1; 7 nucleotides agree with TRBD1. The V and J ends lost 5 bases and 1 base, in that order; junction bases with no gene match: 4. The CDR3 length is 14 residues. The germline V gene encodes CDR1 LGHDT and CDR2 YNNKEL (reference sequence). This chain's CDR3 is CASSYGTANTEAFF. The CDR3 DNA reads as TGTGCCAGCAGCTACGGGACAGCGAACACTGAAGCTTTCTTT.

CDR3 in amino acids: CASSRSGTGSEQYF. The CDR3 bases are TGCGCCAGCTCTAGATCGGGGACAGGGAGCGAGCAGTACTTC. This chain connects TRBV4-1 to TRBJ2-7; TRBD1 agrees at 9 bases. The CDR3 totals 14 residues. CDR1 MGHRA and CDR2 YSYEKL come from the germline V gene. The trim removed 8 bases at V and 6 bases at J, leaving 11 bases unmatched.

The rearrangement joins TRBV24-1 to TRBJ2-3; 7 bases line up with TRBD1. After removal of 4 bases from V and 0 bases from J, the junction contained 3 bases not matched to a gene. Germline CDR1 is KGHDR and CDR2 is SFDVKD. The CDR3 runs 15 residues. CDR3 in amino acids: CATSDPGQSTDTQYF. CDR3 DNA: TGTGCCACCAGTGACCCGGGACAGAGCACAGATACGCAGTATTTT.

This clone occurred once. The chain is built from TRBV6-5 and TRBJ1-5, with TRBD1 identical over 9 bases. Germline V CDR1 and CDR2: MNHEY, SVGAGI. After removal of 5 bases from V and 3 bases from J, the junction contained 2 bases not matched to a gene. This CDR3 is built from 14 residues. The CDR3 coding sequence is TGTGCCAGCAGTCGGACAGGGGACAATCAGCCCCAGCATTTT. Protein sequence: CASSRTGDNQPQHF.

The chain links TRBV28 to TRBJ2-5, with D possibly TRBD1 on 6 matching bases. V was cut by 3 bases and J by 4 bases, with 21 bases left in between. The V gene's germline CDR1 is MDHEN and CDR2 SYDVKM. CDR3 length: 17 amino acids. Written as DNA, the CDR3 is TGTGCCAGCAGTTTGCTGAACCCCTCAACAGGGATAGAGACCCAGTACTTC. Its protein is CASSLLNPSTGIETQYF.

This chain links TRBV3-1 (or the pseudogene TRBV3-2) with TRBJ2-5; possible D gene TRBD1, 6 bases. The CDR3 totals 15 residues. Germline V gene sequence: CDR1 LGHDT, CDR2 YNNKEL (reference sequence). Trimming took off 4 bases at V and 2 bases at J, with 14 bases between the two ends. The CDR3 DNA is TGTGCCAGCAGCCTCGCCACCGGGACACAAGAGACCCAGTACTTC. Translation gives CASSLATGTQETQYF.

CDR3 nucleotide sequence: TGTGCCAGCATGGGACAGGTCGGCACTGAAGCTTTCTTT. Its protein product is CASMGQVGTEAFF. V usage is TRBV5-6 and J usage is TRBJ1-1; 8 bases align to TRBD1. The length of the CDR3 is 13 residues. V dropped 6 bases and J dropped 4; count of bases not matched to a gene: 5. Per the germline V gene, CDR1 is SGHDT and CDR2 is YYEEEE.

This clone was observed a single time. V is TRBV28 and J is TRBJ2-1; 12 bases are a match to TRBD2. In germline, CDR1 is MDHEN, CDR2 SYDVKM. CDR3 length: 15 amino acids. Losses at the gene ends were 4 bases for V and 8 bases for J; bases not matched to a gene: 6. CDR3 DNA sequence: TGTGCCAGCAGTTCCCTAGCGGGAGGGCCCTATGAGCAGTTCTTC. Encoded protein: CASSSLAGGPYEQFF.

This chain connects TRBV5-1 to TRBJ2-7; D perhaps matches TRBD2 (6 bases). Germline CDR1 SGHRS, CDR2 YFSETQ. The CDR3 runs 14 residues. Trimming cost V 3 bases and J 2 bases, with 12 bases left between them. CDR3 nucleotide sequence: TGCGCCAGCAGCTGGGGGACTCGCACCTACGAGCAGTACTTC. Residues: CASSWGTRTYEQYF. The full variable domain, completed using reference TRBV5-1 and TRBJ2-7, is KAGVTQTPRYLIKTRGQQVTLSCSPISGHRSVSWYQQTPGQGLQFLFEYFSETQRNKGNFPGRFSGRQFSNSRSEMNVSTLELGDSALYLCASSWGTRTYEQYFGPGTRLTVT.

The V call is TRBV7-2, the J call TRBJ1-2, with 7 bases that match TRBD1. The CDR3 runs to 14 residues. J lost 4 bases, V lost 5 bases, and 7 bases had no gene match. The germline V gene has CDR1 SGHTA and CDR2 FQGNSA. CDR3 sequence (DNA): TGTGCCAGCAGCCCTCGGGACAGTGCCTATGGCTACACCTTC. This encodes CASSPRDSAYGYTF.

This rearrangement joins TRBV29-1 to TRBJ2-3; TRBD2 aligns across 7 bases. Germline CDR1 reads SQVTM; CDR2 reads ANQGSEA. The ends lost 5 bases at V and 0 bases at J; junction bases unmatched: 2. The CDR3 sequence is 13 residues long. The CDR3 region is CSVSSGSTDTQYF. CDR3 DNA sequence: TGCAGCGTTTCTAGCGGAAGCACAGATACGCAGTATTTT.

The chain links TRBV6-5 to TRBJ2-1; 12 bases line up with TRBD2. The V gene's germline CDR1 is MNHEY and CDR2 SVGAGI. This CDR3 has 13 residues. V lost 10 bases and J lost 7; bases outside the gene matches: 5. This CDR3 reads CATRTSGGNEQFF. For the CDR3, the DNA is TGTGCCACCAGAACTAGCGGGGGGAATGAGCAGTTCTTC.

The sample holds a few counts of this clone. The chain joins TRBV18 to TRBJ1-1; D might be TRBD1 (5 bases). The germline gives CDR1 KGHSH, CDR2 LQKENI. The CDR3 is 16 residues long. Trimming took 0 bases from V and 0 from J, leaving 11 bases between them. CDR3: CASSPPRGGMNTEAFF. The CDR3, as DNA: TGTGCCAGCTCACCACCGCGGGGGGGGATGAACACTGAAGCTTTCTTT.

The CDR3 coding sequence is TGTGCCAGCAGCCTCAGCTCTAGCGCCCCCCCCTCCTACGAGCAGTACTTC. Amino acid sequence: CASSLSSSAPPSYEQYF. The chain combines TRBV7-9 with TRBJ2-7; a possible D gene is TRBD2 (6 bases). There are 17 residues in the CDR3. The ends were cut back, 5 bases at V and 0 bases at J, with 20 bases in the middle. The germline V gene encodes CDR1 SEHNR and CDR2 FQNEAQ (reference sequence).